These T cell receptor beta chains were read from a single sample in a study of identical twins. From the 5' RACE reads, TCRdb called clonotypes with MiXCR, one entry per CDR3 protein. The sample shows approximately 94,000 distinct CDR3 sequences, about 5.6% of them seen only once. The sequenced sample was memory T cells sorted from blood. The receptors come from a woman aged 50 to 60 in good health. The CDR3 runs from the conserved cysteine through the conserved F or W. D genes are given only for firm matches. Clone size is not always given. Where it is, it says once, few, many or a class for expanded clones.

v_call: TRBV29-1; d_call: -; j_call: TRBJ2-7; clone_size: many; cdr3_aa: CSGGASSYEQYF; cdr3_nt: TGCAGCGGGGGGGCGAGCTCCTACGAGCAGTACTTC
v_call: TRBV20-1; d_call: TRBD2; j_call: TRBJ2-5; clone_size: many; cdr3_aa: CSATLAGVIETQYF; cdr3_nt: TGCAGTGCAACCCTAGCGGGAGTGATTGAGACCCAGTACTTC
v_call: TRBV4-2; d_call: TRBD1; j_call: TRBJ2-1; clone_size: -; cdr3_aa: CASSQNRGSYNEQFF; cdr3_nt: TGTGCCAGCAGCCAAAACAGGGGTAGCTACAATGAGCAGTTCTTC
v_call: TRBV5-1; d_call: TRBD2; j_call: TRBJ2-5; clone_size: many; cdr3_aa: CASKLSGSWETQYF; cdr3_nt: TGCGCCAGCAAACTTAGCGGGAGCTGGGAGACCCAGTACTTC
v_call: TRBV12-3/TRBV12-4; d_call: -; j_call: TRBJ2-6; clone_size: many; cdr3_aa: CASKPGHGANVLTF; cdr3_nt: TGTGCCAGCAAACCAGGGCACGGGGCCAACGTCCTGACTTTC
v_call: TRBV11-3; d_call: -; j_call: TRBJ1-1; clone_size: few; cdr3_aa: CASSPEGFSGTEAFF; cdr3_nt: TGTGCCAGCAGCCCCGAAGGGTTTTCAGGGACTGAAGCTTTCTTT
v_call: TRBV6-1; d_call: -; j_call: TRBJ1-5; clone_size: many; cdr3_aa: CASSVDASPPQHF; cdr3_nt: TGTGCCAGCAGTGTCGATGCCAGTCCGCCCCAGCATTTT
v_call: TRBV20-1; d_call: TRBD1; j_call: TRBJ1-2; clone_size: -; cdr3_aa: CSTPDRDRGSQGYTF; cdr3_nt: TGCAGTACTCCTGACAGGGACAGGGGATCTCAGGGCTACACCTTC
v_call: TRBV12-3/TRBV12-4; d_call: TRBD1; j_call: TRBJ1-2; clone_size: -; cdr3_aa: CASSLVVRQGGSYGYTF; cdr3_nt: TGTGCCAGCAGTTTGGTCGTTCGACAGGGTGGTAGCTATGGCTACACCTTC
v_call: TRBV6-1; d_call: -; j_call: TRBJ1-2; clone_size: few; cdr3_aa: CASGRGRGYGYTF; cdr3_nt: TGTGCCAGCGGCCGGGGGCGAGGCTATGGCTACACCTTC
v_call: TRBV5-1; d_call: -; j_call: TRBJ1-6; clone_size: many; cdr3_aa: CASSSDRKNSPLHF; cdr3_nt: TGCGCCAGCAGCTCCGACAGAAAAAATTCACCCCTCCACTTT
v_call: TRBV11-2; d_call: TRBD1; j_call: TRBJ1-2; clone_size: -; cdr3_aa: CASSQERQGDYSF; cdr3_nt: TGTGCCAGCAGTCAGGAACGACAGGGCGACTACTCCTTC
v_call: TRBV20-1; d_call: TRBD2; j_call: TRBJ2-3; clone_size: many; cdr3_aa: CSAKVGTALAGGPTDTQYF; cdr3_nt: TGCAGTGCTAAGGTGGGGACAGCACTAGCGGGAGGGCCGACAGATACGCAGTATTTT
v_call: TRBV5-1; d_call: TRBD2; j_call: TRBJ2-3; clone_size: many; cdr3_aa: CASSSGLAGPGDTQYF; cdr3_nt: TGCGCCAGCAGCTCGGGACTAGCGGGACCGGGGGATACGCAGTATTTT
v_call: TRBV20-1; d_call: TRBD2; j_call: TRBJ2-1; clone_size: many; cdr3_aa: CSAKILGLDGNEQFF; cdr3_nt: TGCAGTGCTAAAATCTTGGGACTAGATGGCAATGAGCAGTTCTTC
v_call: TRBV7-9; d_call: -; j_call: TRBJ2-3; clone_size: many; cdr3_aa: CASSLSATQYF; cdr3_nt: TGTGCCAGCAGCTTAAGTGCTACGCAGTATTTT
v_call: TRBV6-5; d_call: -; j_call: TRBJ2-2; clone_size: many; cdr3_aa: CASRSGTGDTGELFF; cdr3_nt: TGTGCCAGCAGATCCGGGACGGGGGACACCGGGGAGCTGTTTTTT
v_call: TRBV6-5; d_call: TRBD1; j_call: TRBJ1-6; clone_size: -; cdr3_aa: CASSQDRANSPLHF; cdr3_nt: TGTGCCAGCAGTCAGGACAGGGCTAATTCACCCCTCCACTTT
v_call: TRBV7-9; d_call: TRBD1; j_call: TRBJ2-1; clone_size: many; cdr3_aa: CASSPGQGAQFF; cdr3_nt: TGTGCCAGCAGCCCAGGACAGGGGGCGCAGTTCTTC
v_call: TRBV29-1; d_call: TRBD2; j_call: TRBJ2-3; clone_size: many; cdr3_aa: CSVEASGRGTQYF; cdr3_nt: TGCAGCGTTGAGGCTAGCGGGCGTGGTACGCAGTATTTT
v_call: TRBV5-1; d_call: TRBD1; j_call: TRBJ1-1; clone_size: -; cdr3_aa: CASSSNRGTEAFF; cdr3_nt: TGCGCCAGCAGTTCTAACAGGGGAACTGAAGCTTTCTTT
v_call: TRBV2; d_call: TRBD2; j_call: TRBJ2-7; clone_size: many; cdr3_aa: CASSGGLGGVEQYF; cdr3_nt: TGTGCCAGCAGTGGAGGACTAGGCGGGGTCGAGCAGTACTTC
v_call: TRBV20-1; d_call: TRBD2; j_call: TRBJ2-1; clone_size: -; cdr3_aa: CSAGGTLAGNNEQFF; cdr3_nt: TGCAGTGCAGGCGGGACCCTAGCGGGTAACAATGAGCAGTTCTTC
v_call: TRBV27; d_call: -; j_call: TRBJ2-1; clone_size: many; cdr3_aa: CATLPYPRGEQFF; cdr3_nt: TGTGCCACCCTACCTTATCCCAGGGGTGAGCAGTTCTTC
v_call: TRBV15; d_call: -; j_call: TRBJ1-1; clone_size: many; cdr3_aa: CATSRGGIDTEAFF; cdr3_nt: TGTGCCACCAGCAGAGGGGGGATCGACACTGAAGCTTTCTTT
v_call: TRBV29-1; d_call: -; j_call: TRBJ2-5; clone_size: many; cdr3_aa: CSVGTPLGGPQETQYF; cdr3_nt: TGCAGCGTTGGCACCCCCTTGGGGGGGCCCCAAGAGACCCAGTACTTC